This entry lists 24 T cell receptor beta chains sequenced from one sample in a study of T cell responses to AZD1222 COVID-19 vaccine. TCRdb's table, derived via immunoSEQ multiplex PCR, lists solely in-frame clones and lacks some. The data contain 110,000 or so clones, approximately 89% of them seen just once; the ten biggest clones take up around 3.3%. Sequenced material: peripheral blood, taken on day 0 of MenACWY control vaccination. These receptors came from an adult in good health.

The chain uses TRBV7-9 and TRBJ2-1; D is perhaps TRBD2 (6 bases). This CDR3 is built from 15 residues. CDR1 and CDR2 from the germline V gene are SEHNR and FQNEAQ (reference sequence). Deletions cut 3 bases from V and 0 bases from J, with 9 bases between. The CDR3, as DNA: TGTGCCAGCAGCTTGGCGGGGAGCTCCTACAATGAGCAGTTCTTC. Residues: CASSLAGSSYNEQFF.

V gene TRBV11-2 combines with J gene TRBJ2-3, with D tentatively TRBD2 (6 bases). The CDR3 extends over 17 amino acids. The germline V and J ends were trimmed by 4 bases and 1 base, with 18 bases remaining between them. Germline loops: CDR1 SGHAT, CDR2 FQNNGV. CDR3: CASSYVRGTWGTDTQYF. The DNA of the CDR3 is TGTGCCAGCAGCTACGTGCGCGGGACGTGGGGCACAGATACGCAGTATTTT.

The chain has TRBV19 and TRBJ1-2, with D uncertain. CDR3 length: 14 residues. Trimming cost V 4 bases and J 0 bases, with 9 bases left between them. The germline CDR1 and CDR2 sequences are LNHDA and SQIVND (reference sequence). This CDR3 reads CASSNGPPNYGYTF. The CDR3 DNA reads as TGTGCCAGTAGTAACGGGCCACCTAACTATGGCTACACCTTC.

The genes are TRBV29-1 and TRBJ1-4; D is possibly TRBD1 (5 bases). Germline V CDR1 and CDR2: SQVTM, ANQGSEA. The V end lost 7 bases, the J end lost 5 bases, and 11 bases lay between the germline ends. The CDR3 is 12 amino acids. CDR3 sequence reads: CSGGRPNEKLFF. CDR3 DNA sequence: TGCAGCGGGGGCCGGCCAAATGAAAAACTGTTTTTT.

The chain is built from TRBV5-1 and TRBJ1-2, with D uncertain. The CDR3 totals 15 residues. Germline CDR1 reads SGHRS; CDR2 reads YFSETQ. V lost 3 bases and J lost 2, with 14 bases in between. This chain's CDR3 is CASSSFATANYGYTF. The CDR3, as DNA: TGCGCCAGCAGCTCGTTCGCGACGGCCAACTATGGCTACACCTTC.

The chain recombines TRBV30 with TRBJ2-3, with 14 bases aligning to TRBD2. Germline V lookup: CDR1 GTSNPN, CDR2 SVGIG (reference sequence). The CDR3 loop spans 17 amino acids. J lost 6 bases, V lost 1 base, and 9 bases had no gene match. CDR3 loop: CAWSGTGLAGGLDTQYF. CDR3 bases: TGTGCCTGGAGTGGTACAGGACTAGCGGGGGGCTTGGATACGCAGTATTTT.

This sequence joins TRBV14 and TRBJ2-1; the match to TRBD1 covers 9 bases. This CDR3 comprises 16 residues. V lost 4 bases, J lost 7 bases, and 11 bases stayed unmatched. The germline CDR1 and CDR2 sequences are SGHDN and FVKESK. CDR3 DNA sequence: TGTGCCAGCAGCCTTCCGGGACAGGGTCGTTTGAATGAGCAGTTCTTC. Translated, it gives CASSLPGQGRLNEQFF.

The chain carries TRBV2 and TRBJ1-1; possible D gene TRBD1, 6 bases. Germline CDR1 and CDR2: SNHLY and FYNNEI. V gave up 2 bases and J gave up 1 base, with 14 bases separating them. CDR3 length equals 16 residues. The CDR3 loop reads CASSEYLGHGNTEAFF. CDR3 coding DNA: TGTGCCAGCAGTGAATATCTGGGACACGGGAACACTGAAGCTTTCTTT. Together with reference TRBV2 and TRBJ1-1, the CDR3 gives the full variable domain: EPEVTQTPSHQVTQMGQEVILRCVPISNHLYFYWYRQILGQKVEFLVSFYNNEISEKSEIFDDQFSVERPDGSNFTLKIRSTKLEDSAMYFCASSEYLGHGNTEAFFGQGTRLTVV.

The rearrangement uses TRBV6-5 and TRBJ2-5, with D possibly being TRBD1 or TRBD2 (5 bases each). Germline values: CDR1 MNHEY, CDR2 SVGAGI. CDR3 size: 14 residues. Trimming took off 2 bases at V and 1 base at J, with 8 bases between the two ends. CDR3 region: CASSYQGTQETQYF. The CDR3 bases are TGTGCCAGCAGTTACCAAGGGACCCAAGAGACCCAGTACTTC.

The CDR3 bases are TGTGCCAGCAGTTCCTCAAGTCCCCTTTACAACACCGGGGAGCTGTTTTTT. This gives the protein CASSSSSPLYNTGELFF. V gene TRBV28 combines with J gene TRBJ2-2; D unclear. Germline-derived CDR1 and CDR2 are MDHEN and SYDVKM. V gave up 4 bases and J gave up 2 bases, with 17 bases separating them. This CDR3 spans 17 amino acids.

V and J are TRBV7-9 and TRBJ2-7; D remains ambiguous. CDR3 length equals 12 residues. Deletions cut 5 bases from V and 4 bases from J, with 9 bases between. CDR1 and CDR2 from the germline V gene are SEHNR and FQNEAQ (reference sequence). The CDR3 protein is CASSAGFYEQYF. As DNA, the CDR3 is TGTGCCAGCAGCGCAGGTTTTTACGAGCAGTACTTC.

This rearrangement joins TRBV4-1 to TRBJ1-5, with D tentatively TRBD1 (5 bases). This CDR3 is 14 amino acids long. Per germline, CDR1 MGHRA and CDR2 YSYEKL. V lost 4 bases and J lost 3, with 10 bases in between. The CDR3 DNA is TGCGCCAGCAGCCTGGGACCATTCAATCAGCCCCAGCATTTT. It codes for CASSLGPFNQPQHF.

This clone appeared once. The chain joins TRBV7-6 to TRBJ1-4; no clear D gene. The CDR3 is 14 amino acids. The V gene lost 2 bases and the J gene lost 7 bases, with 11 bases spanning the gap. Germline-derived CDR1 and CDR2 are SGHVS and FNYEAQ. The CDR3 is CASSLTREGEKLFF. The CDR3, as DNA: TGTGCCAGCAGCTTAACCCGAGAGGGTGAAAAACTGTTTTTT.

The V and J genes are TRBV5-1 and TRBJ1-4; 7 positions agree with TRBD1. With 1 base clipped from V and 5 bases from J, the junction kept 5 bases outside the gene matches. The CDR3 runs 15 residues. Germline CDR1 SGHRS, CDR2 YFSETQ. DNA for the CDR3: TGCGCCAGCAGCTTGATGACAGGGCAGAATGAAAAACTGTTTTTT. The encoded protein is CASSLMTGQNEKLFF.

The V gene is TRBV19, the J gene TRBJ2-5; tentatively, D is TRBD1 (5 bases). CDR3 length: 15 residues. Trimming removed 3 bases at V and 0 bases at J, with 11 bases between. Germline-derived CDR1 and CDR2 are LNHDA and SQIVND (reference sequence). For the CDR3, the DNA is TGTGCCAGTAGTATCGAGAAGGGGTACCAAGAGACCCAGTACTTC. This codes for CASSIEKGYQETQYF.

V usage is TRBV27 and J usage is TRBJ2-3; TRBD2 matches 7 bases. Germline trimming cut 4 bases from V and 0 bases from J; bases unmatched to any gene: 10. Looked up from germline, CDR1 is MNHEY and CDR2 is SMNVEV (reference sequence). There are 17 residues in the CDR3. This CDR3 reads CASSWGWLAESTDTQYF. In DNA form, the CDR3 reads TGTGCCAGCAGTTGGGGATGGCTAGCGGAGAGCACAGATACGCAGTATTTT.

The chain recombines TRBV6-5 with TRBJ1-5, with D perhaps TRBD1 (6 bases). This CDR3 is built from 14 residues. V was pared by 6 bases and J by 1 base, with 10 bases between. CDR1 is MNHEY and CDR2 is SVGAGI in the germline V gene. The chain's CDR3 is CASSPQGSNQPQHF. In DNA form, the CDR3 reads TGTGCCAGCAGCCCACAGGGAAGCAATCAGCCCCAGCATTTT.

The genes are TRBV10-3 and TRBJ2-7; TRBD2 matches 10 bases. This CDR3 has 17 residues. Germline CDR1 and CDR2: ENHRY and SYGVKD. V trimming: 5 bases; J trimming: 1 base; junction bases outside the gene matches: 11. The CDR3 region is CAISIPGTSGTSYEQYF. The CDR3 bases are TGTGCCATCAGTATACCCGGAACTAGCGGGACGTCCTACGAGCAGTACTTC.

V and J are TRBV6-6 and TRBJ2-7; TRBD2 agrees at 11 bases. Germline CDR1 reads MNHNY; CDR2 reads SVGAGI (reference sequence). With V trimmed by 2 bases and J by 0 bases, 3 bases remained unmatched. CDR3 size: 16 residues. CDR3 residues: CASSYHGTSGSYEQYF. In nucleotides, the CDR3 is TGTGCCAGCAGTTACCACGGGACTAGCGGCTCCTACGAGCAGTACTTC.

This clone was counted once. The chain carries TRBV7-6 and TRBJ2-5, with 8 bases aligning to TRBD1. Germline CDR1 is SGHVS and CDR2 is FNYEAQ. This CDR3 has 16 residues. V was clipped by 1 base and J by 2 bases; unmatched bases: 6. CDR3 amino acids: CASSLGGTGEQETQYF. In nucleotides, the CDR3 is TGTGCCAGCAGCTTAGGCGGGACAGGAGAGCAAGAGACCCAGTACTTC.

This clone came up a few times. The V and J genes are TRBV10-2 and TRBJ1-1; no definite D call. Deletions cut 2 bases from V and 5 bases from J, with 9 bases between. Germline CDR1 reads WSHSY; CDR2 reads SAAADI. This CDR3 is 13 amino acids long. CDR3 nucleotides: TGCGCCAGCAGTGAGGGCTCTGGTACTGAAGCTTTCTTT. It is translated as CASSEGSGTEAFF.

The DNA for the CDR3 is TGTGCCAGCAGTTCAGGGGGTAATTCACCCCTCCACTTT. Translation: CASSSGGNSPLHF. The V and J genes are TRBV6-2 or TRBV6-3 and TRBJ1-6, with 7 positions matching TRBD1. Per the germline V gene, CDR1 is MNHEY and CDR2 is SVGEGT. V was clipped by 4 bases and J by 6 bases; unmatched bases: 0. This CDR3 is built from 13 residues.

V is TRBV2 and J is TRBJ1-6, with D possibly matching TRBD1 (5 bases). V dropped 3 bases and J dropped 6 bases, with 9 bases sitting between them. The CDR3 loop spans 14 amino acids. CDR1 and CDR2 from the germline V gene are SNHLY and FYNNEI. CDR3 in DNA: TGTGCCAGCAGTGACCAGGGAGGTAATTCACCCCTCCACTTT. This encodes CASSDQGGNSPLHF.

The genes are TRBV19 and TRBJ2-7; D may be TRBD1 or TRBD2 (5 bases each). Between the trimmed V and J ends, which lost 3 bases and 1 base, there was a span of 13 bases. Germline V gene data show CDR1 as LNHDA and CDR2 as SQIVND (reference sequence). This CDR3 is 15 amino acids long. The CDR3 loop is CASSIVGVGSYEQYF. In DNA form, the CDR3 reads TGTGCCAGTAGTATTGTGGGGGTAGGGTCCTACGAGCAGTACTTC.